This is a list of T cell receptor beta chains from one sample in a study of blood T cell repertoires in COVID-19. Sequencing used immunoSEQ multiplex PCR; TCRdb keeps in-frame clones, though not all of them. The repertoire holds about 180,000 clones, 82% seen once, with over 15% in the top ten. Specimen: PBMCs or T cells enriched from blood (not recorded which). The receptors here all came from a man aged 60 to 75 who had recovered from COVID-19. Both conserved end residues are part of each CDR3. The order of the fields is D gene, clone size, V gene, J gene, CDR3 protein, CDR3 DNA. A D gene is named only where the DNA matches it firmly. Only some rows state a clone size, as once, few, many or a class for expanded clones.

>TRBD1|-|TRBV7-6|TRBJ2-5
CASSPDGTGWRETQYF
TGTGCCAGCAGCCCAGACGGGACAGGGTGGCGAGAGACCCAGTACTTC
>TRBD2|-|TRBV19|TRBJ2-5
CASSTYLAGGTETQYF
TGTGCCAGTAGTACATACTTGGCGGGGGGTACGGAGACCCAGTACTTC
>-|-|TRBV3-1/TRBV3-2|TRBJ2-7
CASSQDPAGPREQYF
TGTGCCAGCAGCCAAGATCCGGCAGGGCCCCGCGAGCAGTACTTC
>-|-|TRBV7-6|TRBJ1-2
CASSLATEFTNYGYTF
TGTGCCAGCAGCTTAGCTACAGAGTTTACTAACTATGGCTACACCTTC
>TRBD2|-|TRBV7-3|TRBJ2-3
CASSLSGGRTDTQYF
TGTGCCAGCAGCTTAAGCGGGGGGCGCACAGATACGCAGTATTTT
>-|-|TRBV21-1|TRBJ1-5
CASSKALRDRGYSNQPQHF
TGTGCCAGCAGCAAAGCGCTCCGGGACAGGGGCTATAGCAATCAGCCCCAGCATTTT
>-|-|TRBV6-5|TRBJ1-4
CASSSTATNEKLFF
TGTGCCAGCAGCAGCACAGCAACTAATGAAAAACTGTTTTTT
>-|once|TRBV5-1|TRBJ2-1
CASSLDVVEQFF
TGCGCCAGCAGCTTGGATGTAGTTGAGCAGTTCTTC
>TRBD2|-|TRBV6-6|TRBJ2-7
CASRTGEGPSYEQYF
TGTGCCAGCAGGACTGGGGAGGGACCCTCCTACGAGCAGTACTTC
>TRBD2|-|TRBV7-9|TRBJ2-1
CASRGTSNLQQFF
TGTGCCAGCAGGGGGACTAGTAATCTTCAGCAGTTCTTC
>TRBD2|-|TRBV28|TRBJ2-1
CASSIGTSHNEQFF
TGTGCCAGCAGCATCGGGACTAGCCACAATGAGCAGTTCTTC
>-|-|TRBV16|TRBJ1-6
CASSQGQSNSPLHF
TGTGCCAGCAGCCAAGGACAGAGTAATTCACCCCTCCACTTT
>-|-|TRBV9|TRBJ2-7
CASSGQDSYEQYF
TGTGCCAGCAGCGGACAGGACTCCTACGAGCAGTACTTC
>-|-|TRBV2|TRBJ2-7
CASSESPSSHEQYF
TGTGCCAGCAGTGAAAGCCCCTCCTCCCACGAGCAGTACTTC
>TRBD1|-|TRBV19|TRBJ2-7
CASSPTPGQWPYEQYF
TGTGCCAGTAGTCCAACACCGGGACAGTGGCCCTACGAGCAGTACTTC
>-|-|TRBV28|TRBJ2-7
CATRGADEQYF
TGTGCCACCCGAGGTGCCGACGAGCAGTACTTC
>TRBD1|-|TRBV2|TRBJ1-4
CASGANRGPDEKLFF
TGTGCCAGCGGTGCGAACAGGGGGCCGGATGAAAAACTGTTTTTT
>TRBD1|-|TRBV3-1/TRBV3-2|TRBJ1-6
CASSQRDSHSPLHF
TGTGCCAGCAGCCAACGGGACAGTCATTCACCCCTCCACTTT